The 4 T cell receptor beta chains listed next were all sequenced from one sample in a study of blood T cell repertoires in COVID-19. Profiled with immunoSEQ multiplex PCR; TCRdb holds only in-frame clones, not every one. The sample has 150,000 to 200,000 clones, over 75% seen once. Source material: peripheral blood. These receptors were taken from a man aged 40-49 years with active or convalescent COVID-19.

This sequence joins TRBV5-4 and TRBJ2-3, with D possibly being TRBD2 (5 bases). Germline V gene data show CDR1 as SGHNT and CDR2 as YYREEE (reference sequence). The V end was cut by 1 base, the J end by 1 base, with 13 bases between. The CDR3 has 16 amino acids. Written as DNA, the CDR3 is TGTGCCAGCAGCTTGTCCCTCGGGCGGGGCACAGATACGCAGTATTTT. Its protein is CASSLSLGRGTDTQYF.

This chain joins TRBV7-2 and TRBJ2-7; TRBD1 might be the D (6 bases). Germline V CDR1 and CDR2: SGHTA, FQGNSA. CDR3 size: 14 residues. V lost 4 bases, J lost 3 bases, and 13 bases lay in between. DNA of the CDR3: TGTGCCAGCAGCTCTTACAGGGACCTCTACGAGCAGTACTTC. It yields the protein CASSSYRDLYEQYF.

The chain joins TRBV5-1 to TRBJ1-4; 7 bases agree with TRBD1. The germline CDR1 and CDR2 sequences are SGHRS and YFSETQ. The CDR3 is 14 amino acids. V lost 4 bases, J lost 4 bases, and 4 bases stayed unmatched. CDR3 nucleotides: TGCGCCAGCAGCGACAGGGTCGGTAATGAAAAACTGTTTTTT. Its protein product is CASSDRVGNEKLFF.

Details on this clone: Distinct nucleotide sequences in the sample also encode this CDR3. The rearrangement joins TRBV7-3 to TRBJ2-1, with 9 bases aligning to TRBD1. Germline CDR1 is SGHTA and CDR2 is FQGTGA. V was pared by 3 bases and J by 0 bases, with 0 bases of the junction left unmatched. This CDR3 spans 15 amino acids. The CDR3 sequence: CASSLDRGSYNEQFF. CDR3 sequence (DNA): TGTGCCAGCAGCTTGGACAGGGGCTCCTACAATGAGCAGTTCTTC. The complete variable domain, with remaining parts taken from reference TRBV7-3 and TRBJ2-1, reads GAGVSQTPSNKVTEKGKYVELRCDPISGHTALYWYRQSLGQGPEFLIYFQGTGAADDSGLPNDRFFAVRPEGSVSTLKIQRTERGDSAVYLCASSLDRGSYNEQFFGPGTRLTVL.